These 5 T cell receptor beta chains were all obtained from the same sample, sequenced in a study of Graves' ophthalmopathy and Graves' hyperthyroidism. Using RNA transcripts, the TCR beta CDR3 regions were amplified. HTBI-primed RT-PCR formed the first round, and a multiplex PCR formed the second. MiXCR, run by TCRdb on the multiplex PCR reads, gives a single entry per CDR3 protein. The sample includes 300,000 to 350,000 distinct CDR3 sequences, about a sixth of them seen just once. Sequenced material: peripheral blood. These receptor sequences come from an adult man with Graves' ophthalmopathy.

In DNA form, the CDR3 reads TGCAGTGCTGTAAGAGGTGGGAGCTACGAGCAGTACTTC. Protein sequence: CSAVRGGSYEQYF. The chain has TRBV20-1 and TRBJ2-7; possibly TRBD2 for D (5 bases). Germline V gives CDR1 DFQATT, CDR2 SNEGSKA (reference sequence). CDR3 length: 13 residues. V lost 5 bases to trimming and J lost 3 bases, with 14 bases between them.

This clonotype was recorded many times. The CDR3 sequence: CASSPSNLGNTIYF. DNA for the CDR3: TGTGCCAGCAGCCCATCAAACCTCGGAAACACCATATATTTT. The chain is built from TRBV12-3 or TRBV12-4 and TRBJ1-3; D is undetermined. The ends were cut back, 6 bases at V and 4 bases at J, with 13 bases in the middle. This CDR3 has 14 amino acids.

This clonotype was picked up many times. This rearrangement joins TRBV29-1 to TRBJ2-2; D remains unclear. There are 15 residues in the CDR3. V was pared by 2 bases and J by 4 bases, with 14 bases between. Looked up from germline, CDR1 is SQVTM and CDR2 is ANQGSEA. Written as DNA, the CDR3 is TGCAGCGTTGAATCTTGGCCGGGTGGCACCGGGGAGCTGTTTTTT. This codes for CSVESWPGGTGELFF.

This clonotype was counted many times. The chain carries TRBV20-1 and TRBJ2-6; 7 nucleotides agree with TRBD1. Trimming removed 0 bases from V and 4 bases from J; junction bases left unmatched: 15. This CDR3 comprises 19 residues. CDR1 and CDR2 (germline): DFQATT, SNEGSKA (reference sequence). CDR3 sequence (DNA): TGCAGTGCTAGAGATAGTGGTACAGGGGCCTATTCGGGGGCCAACGTCCTGACTTTC. Translating it yields CSARDSGTGAYSGANVLTF.

This clonotype occurred many times. The rearrangement joins TRBV20-1 to TRBJ2-2; D may be TRBD1 (7 bases). Germline V gene sequence: CDR1 DFQATT, CDR2 SNEGSKA (reference sequence). V was trimmed by 1 base and J by 3 bases, leaving 15 bases between them. The CDR3 is made up of 16 amino acids. CDR3 region: CSARGLGRGDTGELFF. The CDR3 nucleotides read TGCAGTGCTAGAGGGTTGGGCAGGGGGGACACCGGGGAGCTGTTTTTT.